This T cell receptor beta chain derives from a study of T-cell memory formation after mild COVID-19. Overall study results and limits: Mostly located in CM and EM were contracting CD4+ clones, with contracting CD8+ clones located in EMRA. Pre-infection memory showed some responding clones, and this suggested that cross-reactive memory joined.

This clonotype was recorded many times. The target antigen is unknown. TCRdb re-derived calls from the 5' RACE reads in MiXCR, one entry per CDR3 protein. The table includes about 29,000 distinct CDR3 sequences, 12% detected once. The junction had 9 bases not matched to a gene; V was cut back by 4 bases and J by 9 bases. CDR3 length: 13 residues. Per germline, CDR1 LGHDT and CDR2 YNNKEL (reference sequence). The receptor's source is an adult woman who had mild COVID-19 (a few samples of this study predate the infection). Cell type and time point are not known. The chain joins TRBV3-1 to TRBJ2-7; TRBD2 aligns across 7 bases. Sequencing used PBMCs or a T cell subset sorted from them (not recorded which). CDR3 nucleotides: TGTGCCAGCAGCCCCCCAGGGAGGGACGGGCAGTACTTC. This translates into CASSPPGRDGQYF.